This TCR beta chain was recovered during a study of shared clonotypes between healthy human individuals. The genomic DNA of each subset was split evenly across several immunoSEQ plates. Assay: immunoSEQ multiplex PCR; the TCRdb copy retains only in-frame clones and omits some. Found here are fewer than 3 million clones, about nine tenths of them singletons; the top ten hold about 0.36%. CD45RA-negative memory and CD45RA+ naive subsets were split from the CD4+ cells. On this clone: Antigen: not known.

General study points: Naive CD4 clonotypes overlapped across a handful of donors at 4.5% to 5.5%. Some clonotypes were shared by all four sorted-subset donors, while others were not shared. The non-shared ones had lower generation probabilities than the shared ones.

Sequenced sample: naive CD4+ T cells from PBMCs. Subset specified: CD45RA+ positively selected. The TCR was taken from a man aged 18-30 years in good health. Some clones in this sample may be carry-over from other donors' samples.

The CDR3 here is CASSNPGTGRNYGYTF. The CDR3 region has the DNA TGTGCCAGCAGCAACCCCGGGACAGGCCGTAACTATGGCTACACCTTC. V and J are TRBV11-2 and TRBJ1-2, with TRBD1 matching 8 bases. The junction had 9 bases not matched to a gene; V was cut back by 5 bases and J by 1 base. The CDR3 extends over 16 amino acids. Germline V gives CDR1 SGHAT, CDR2 FQNNGV. The full variable domain, its missing parts supplied by reference TRBV11-2 and TRBJ1-2, is EAGVAQSPRYKIIEKRQSVAFWCNPISGHATLYWYQQILGQGPKLLIQFQNNGVVDDSQLPKDRFSAERLKGVDSTLKIQPAKLEDSAVYLCASSNPGTGRNYGYTFGSGTRLTVV.